A selection of T cell receptor beta chains follows, all from one sample in a study of shared clonotypes between healthy human individuals. Here immunoSEQ multiplex PCR was the method, and the copy in TCRdb shows in-frame clones only, minus some. The top ten hold 0.13% of the sample, which has about 2 million clones, 95% seen once. The sequenced material came from naive CD4+ T cells sorted from blood. The source of these receptors is a young man in good health. The CDR3 runs from the conserved cysteine through the conserved F or W. The D gene is left open where the match is weak. A clone size is listed for some rows: how often the clone was seen (once, few, many), or a class if it is expanded.

j_gene | d_gene | v_gene | abundance | CDR3nt | CDR3aa
TRBJ2-7 | TRBD2 | TRBV7-2 | . | TGTGCCAGCAGCCGGTGGGCTAGCGGGAGTAACGAGCAGTACTTC | CASSRWASGSNEQYF
TRBJ2-5 | TRBD1 | TRBV18 | . | TGTGCCAGCTCACCAACGACAGGGAAAGAGACCCAGTACTTC | CASSPTTGKETQYF
TRBJ2-1 | TRBD1 | TRBV4-1 | once | TGCGCCAGCAGCCGGTATAACAGGGGGGTCGGCAATGAGCAGTTCTTC | CASSRYNRGVGNEQFF
TRBJ1-1 | . | TRBV30 | . | TGTGCCTGGAGTGCTATAATGACGGTGAACACTGAAGCTTTCTTT | CAWSAIMTVNTEAFF
TRBJ2-3 | TRBD2 | TRBV5-4 | . | TGTGCCAGCAGGAAAGGACTAGTTACAGATACGCAGTATTTT | CASRKGLVTDTQYF
TRBJ1-2 | TRBD1 | TRBV18 | . | TGTGCCAGCTCAGAAACAGGGGAATATGGCTACACCTTC | CASSETGEYGYTF
TRBJ2-7 | . | TRBV2 | . | TGTGCCAGCAGGACGTACTACGAGCAGTACTTC | CASRTYYEQYF
TRBJ2-5 | . | TRBV5-1 | . | TGCGCCAGCAGCTTGCCCCCGCAAGAGACCCAGTACTTC | CASSLPPQETQYF
TRBJ2-7 | . | TRBV7-9 | once | TGTGCCAGCAGCTTAGCCCTAGCGCACTCCTACGAGCAGTACTTC | CASSLALAHSYEQYF
TRBJ2-5 | . | TRBV6-1 | . | TGTGCCAGCAGTGATGACCTACAAGAGACCCAGTACTTC | CASSDDLQETQYF
TRBJ2-7 | TRBD2 | TRBV10-3 | . | TGTGCCACCGGACTCTTGGGAGGAAAGCGGGAGAGTGGCGAGCAGTACTTC | CATGLLGGKRESGEQYF
TRBJ1-2 | TRBD1 | TRBV6-1 | . | TGTGCCAGCAGTGAAACGATCGGACAGGGCGGCCGCTACACCTTC | CASSETIGQGGRYTF
TRBJ1-6 | TRBD1 | TRBV7-2 | . | TGTGCCAGCAGCTCTGGACAGGGCAGCTCCTATAATTCACCCCTCCACTTT | CASSSGQGSSYNSPLHF
TRBJ2-7 | TRBD1 | TRBV5-1 | once | TGCGCCAGCAGCCAGGGACAGGCTGCCTACGAGCAGTACTTC | CASSQGQAAYEQYF
TRBJ2-3 | . | TRBV5-1 | . | TGCGCCAGCAGCTTGGGCCTAGCAGCAGATACGCAGTATTTT | CASSLGLAADTQYF
TRBJ1-2 | . | TRBV30 | once | TGTGCCTGGAGTGTACTAACAAAAGGGGATGGCTACACCTTC | CAWSVLTKGDGYTF
TRBJ1-5 | TRBD1 | TRBV15 | . | TGTGCCACCAGCAGTCCCGGGACAGGGATCCATCAGCCCCAGCATTTT | CATSSPGTGIHQPQHF
TRBJ1-6 | TRBD1 | TRBV7-9 | . | TGTGCCAGCAGCCACCTGACAGGGGGGTTGTCCCTCCACTTT | CASSHLTGGLSLHF
TRBJ2-3 | . | TRBV6-1 | . | TGTGCCAGCGGGGACGGGAGAGTCGCAGATACGCAGTATTTT | CASGDGRVADTQYF
TRBJ1-1 | . | TRBV28 | . | TGTGCCAGCAGTTCCCCGCTCACTGAAGCTTTCTTT | CASSSPLTEAFF
TRBJ1-1 | . | TRBV7-2 | . | TGTGCCAGCAGCTCCCGTGTAGCGAACACTGAAGCTTTCTTT | CASSSRVANTEAFF
TRBJ2-2 | TRBD2 | TRBV11-2 | . | TGTGCCAGCCTCGGGAGGGGCCGTGACACCGGGGAGCTGTTTTTT | CASLGRGRDTGELFF
TRBJ2-7 | TRBD1 | TRBV28 | once | TGTGCCAGCAGTCTCGGGACAGGGTCCTACGAGCAGTACTTC | CASSLGTGSYEQYF
TRBJ2-5 | TRBD2 | TRBV6-1 | once | TGTGCCAGCATTAGGGATGCGGGAGGGAAAGAGACCCAGTACTTC | CASIRDAGGKETQYF
TRBJ1-1 | . | TRBV30 | . | TGTGCCTGGAGTAAGTCGGGGAACACTGAAGCTTTCTTT | CAWSKSGNTEAFF
TRBJ1-1 | . | TRBV7-8 | . | TGTGCCAGCAGCTTAGCGGCGGGGCCCTACACTGAAGCTTTCTTT | CASSLAAGPYTEAFF
TRBJ2-7 | . | TRBV19 | . | TGTGCCAGTAGTACAACAGGGAAAACCTACGAGCAGTACTTC | CASSTTGKTYEQYF
TRBJ1-1 | TRBD1 | TRBV29-1 | few | TGCAGCGTTGAGGACTTCACAGGGGAAACTGAAGCTTTCTTT | CSVEDFTGETEAFF
TRBJ2-5 | . | TRBV7-7 | . | TGTGCTAGCAGCTCAGACAGTCAAGAGACCCAGTACTTC | CASSSDSQETQYF
TRBJ2-7 | TRBD2 | TRBV5-3 | . | TGTGCCAGAAGCGCGACCGGGACTAGCGGGAGGCTGTCCTACGAGCAGTACTTC | CARSATGTSGRLSYEQYF
TRBJ2-4 | TRBD1 | TRBV6-5 | . | TGTGCCAGCAGGCCTACAGGGGGCGAAAACATTCAGTACTTC | CASRPTGGENIQYF
TRBJ1-4 | TRBD1 | TRBV5-8 | . | TGTGCCAGCAGCTGGACAGGGAGGGATGAAAAACTGTTTTTT | CASSWTGRDEKLFF
TRBJ2-5 | TRBD2 | TRBV28 | . | TGTGCCAGCAGTTTCTTCGACCTAGCGGGGGGATTGGAGACCCAGTACTTC | CASSFFDLAGGLETQYF
TRBJ1-2 | TRBD1 | TRBV6-5 | once | TGTGCCAGCAGTGGTCAGGGGGCACGTGGCTACACCTTC | CASSGQGARGYTF
TRBJ2-7 | . | TRBV15 | . | TGTGCCACCAGCAGAACGCTAACAGCGATAAGCTCCTACGAGCAGTACTTC | CATSRTLTAISSYEQYF
TRBJ2-1 | . | TRBV7-9 | . | TGTGCCAGCAGCCGAGGCGCCTCCAACAATGAGCAGTTCTTC | CASSRGASNNEQFF
TRBJ1-5 | . | TRBV29-1 | . | TGCAGCGTTGCGGGGGACGGCAATCAGCCCCAGCATTTT | CSVAGDGNQPQHF
TRBJ1-1 | . | TRBV7-6 | . | TGTGCCAGCAGCTTAGTCGCTGGGACTGAAGCTTTCTTT | CASSLVAGTEAFF
TRBJ1-5 | TRBD1 | TRBV19 | . | TGTGCCAGTAGTATCAGGGGGCCGGGTGGAAATCAGCCCCAGCATTTT | CASSIRGPGGNQPQHF
TRBJ2-7 | . | TRBV6-6 | . | TGTGCCAGCAGAACCCCGGGACTTAGCTCCTACGAGCAGTACTTC | CASRTPGLSSYEQYF
TRBJ2-7 | . | TRBV18 | . | TGTGCCAGCTCACCACCATCGAAGGCCACTAACTACGAGCAGTACTTC | CASSPPSKATNYEQYF
TRBJ1-2 | TRBD1 | TRBV9 | . | TGTGCCAGCAGCGTCGGGACAGGGGGAGGTTATGGCTACACCTTC | CASSVGTGGGYGYTF